This TCR beta chain was sequenced during a study of T cell responses to AZD1222 COVID-19 vaccine. The wider study: Timing groups of about 4 and about 12 weeks for second doses were pooled.

Only in-frame clones appear in the TCRdb table, and some are missing; sequencing was by immunoSEQ multiplex PCR. The table has roughly 100,000 clones, approximately 90% seen once. General study findings and limits: Repertoires were collected only later (after the peak T cell response had occurred). The sample set comprised mostly white British donors with more females, and clonal diversity was possibly underestimated. As reported, nearly half of all spike-specific TCRs target variant regions that are unmutated.

Per the germline V gene, CDR1 is SGHTA and CDR2 is FQGNSA. Trimming cost V 2 bases and J 4 bases, with 15 bases left between them. The CDR3 extends over 15 amino acids. About this clone itself: Its antigen remains unknown.

The TCR was taken from an adult in good health. The rearrangement uses TRBV7-2 and TRBJ2-7; D assignment may be TRBD1 or TRBD2 (6 bases each). The starting material was peripheral blood, obtained on day 0 of AZD1222 vaccination. The CDR3 sequence: CASSLTGALYYEQYF. CDR3 nucleotides: TGTGCCAGCAGCTTAACGGGGGCCCTCTATTACGAGCAGTACTTC.